The next 14 T cell receptor beta chains were all read from a single sample in a study of blood T cell repertoires in COVID-19 (TCRdb year 2020). Library creation used the immunoSEQ multiplex PCR assay. TCRdb took this table from immuneACCESS and kept in-frame rearrangements with V and J called. Such tables lack part of the clones; where checked against another copy, unresolved V genes explain under half of the gap, and the rest is unexplained. The sample profile shows about 410,000 clones; roughly 91% of them were found once. Clones ranked in the top ten supply approximately 0.55% of the sample. Sequencing was done on a sample of PBMCs or T cells enriched from blood (not recorded which). Receptor source: a man aged 18-30 years who had recovered from COVID-19.

This rearrangement joins TRBV28 to TRBJ2-1, with TRBD2 matching over 9 bases. This CDR3 is built from 15 residues. V trimming: 2 bases; J trimming: 5 bases; junction bases outside the gene matches: 4. The germline gives CDR1 MDHEN, CDR2 SYDVKM. In nucleotides, the CDR3 is TGTGCCAGCAGTTTAACAAGCGGGAGGAACAATGAGCAGTTCTTC. Its translation: CASSLTSGRNNEQFF.

The chain joins TRBV10-3 to TRBJ1-1; D not resolved. The CDR3 is made up of 12 amino acids. Germline values: CDR1 ENHRY, CDR2 SYGVKD. Trimming cost V 3 bases and J 3 bases, with 5 bases left between them. The CDR3: CAISDLDTEAFF. CDR3 sequence (DNA): TGTGCCATCAGTGATTTAGACACTGAAGCTTTCTTT.

V is TRBV7-9 and J is TRBJ2-2; D is possibly TRBD2 (6 bases). Trimming left V 6 bases short and J 6 bases short, with 11 bases between. The CDR3 spans 13 residues. Per germline, CDR1 SEHNR and CDR2 FQNEAQ (reference sequence). CDR3 region: CASSLAKAGELFF. DNA of the CDR3: TGTGCCAGCAGTCTAGCGAAGGCCGGGGAGCTGTTTTTT.

V is TRBV28 and J is TRBJ1-5; D possibly corresponds to TRBD1 (5 bases). The CDR3 contains 12 residues. Looked up from germline, CDR1 is MDHEN and CDR2 is SYDVKM. Trimming shortened V by 6 bases and J by 6 bases, and 9 bases separated the two germline ends. CDR3 region: CASRGLVQPQHF. DNA of the CDR3: TGTGCCAGCAGGGGGCTGGTTCAGCCCCAGCATTTT.

The J gene is TRBJ1-5, the V gene TRBV19; D is possibly TRBD1 (6 bases). CDR3 size: 15 residues. The germline CDR1 and CDR2 sequences are LNHDA and SQIVND (reference sequence). V shed 3 bases and J shed 3 bases, with 12 bases lying between them. CDR3 loop: CASSIGRGANQPQHF. The DNA of the CDR3 is TGTGCCAGTAGTATTGGCAGGGGTGCCAATCAGCCCCAGCATTTT.

In this sample, this clone turned up once. The rearrangement links TRBV4-1 to TRBJ1-4; 7 nucleotides match TRBD1. This CDR3 has 20 amino acids. CDR1 and CDR2 (germline): MGHRA, YSYEKL. V shed 4 bases, J shed 0 bases, and the junction held 17 bases outside the gene matches. The CDR3 region has the DNA TGCGCCAGCAGCCGGATCCATGGACCTTTAGGGACAGCAACTAATGAAAAACTGTTTTTT. Its protein product is CASSRIHGPLGTATNEKLFF.

The chain is built from TRBV5-1 and TRBJ2-4, with TRBD2 matching over 8 bases. CDR1 is SGHRS, CDR2 YFSETQ, per germline. J was trimmed by 0 bases and V by 0 bases; bases with no gene match: 8. This CDR3 region has 18 residues. CDR3: CASSLGSGGNLAKNIQYF. CDR3 DNA sequence: TGCGCCAGCAGCTTGGGCAGCGGGGGTAACCTAGCCAAAAACATTCAGTACTTC.

This sequence joins TRBV7-8 and TRBJ1-2, with a tentative D call TRBD1 (6 bases). V gave up 1 base and J gave up 2 bases, with 8 bases separating them. In germline, CDR1 is SGHVS, CDR2 FQNEAQ. The CDR3 runs to 14 residues. CDR3 sequence (DNA): TGTGCCAGCAGCTTAGACAGGGAGAACTATGGCTACACCTTC. This encodes CASSLDRENYGYTF.

The rearrangement joins TRBV7-3 to TRBJ1-1, with TRBD1 matching over 7 bases. Germline V lookup: CDR1 SGHTA, CDR2 FQGTGA. With 5 bases clipped from V and 6 bases from J, the junction kept 15 bases outside the gene matches. There are 16 residues in the CDR3. The CDR3 reads CASSPGDSQGRSEAFF. Written as DNA, the CDR3 is TGTGCCAGCAGCCCGGGGGATTCACAGGGGAGGTCTGAAGCTTTCTTT. Full variable domain (outside the CDR3, taken from reference TRBV7-3 and TRBJ1-1): GAGVSQTPSNKVTEKGKYVELRCDPISGHTALYWYRQSLGQGPEFLIYFQGTGAADDSGLPNDRFFAVRPEGSVSTLKIQRTERGDSAVYLCASSPGDSQGRSEAFFGQGTRLTVV.

The chain is built from TRBV9 and TRBJ1-1; 7 nucleotides match TRBD1. The CDR3 spans 15 residues. Germline CDR1 and CDR2: SGDLS and YYNGEE. J lost 3 bases, V lost 0 bases, and 5 bases had no gene match. The CDR3 nucleotides are TGTGCCAGCAGCGTAGGACAGGGCACATACACTGAAGCTTTCTTT. It is translated as CASSVGQGTYTEAFF.

This clone was counted a single time. The chain is built from TRBV5-6 and TRBJ1-1; D unclear. Germline CDR1 is SGHDT and CDR2 is YYEEEE. The CDR3 is 16 amino acids. Trimming took off 1 base at V and 7 bases at J, with 20 bases between the two ends. The CDR3 bases are TGTGCCAGCAGCTTGCAATCGACGACTGGGTTCCTTGAAGCTTTCTTT. Protein product: CASSLQSTTGFLEAFF.

The chain is built from TRBV11-3 and TRBJ1-2; tentative D call: TRBD1 (5 bases). The germline V gene encodes CDR1 SGHNT and CDR2 YENEEA. This CDR3 comprises 13 residues. V was cut by 1 base and J by 4 bases, with 7 bases left in between. The CDR3 sequence is CASSLGRGYGYTF. Written as DNA, the CDR3 is TGTGCCAGCAGCTTAGGGAGGGGCTATGGCTACACCTTC.

This rearrangement joins TRBV20-1 to TRBJ1-6, with D possibly being TRBD1 (6 bases). This CDR3 is 11 amino acids long. Between the trimmed V and J ends, which lost 3 bases and 13 bases, there was a span of 10 bases. Germline CDR1 is DFQATT and CDR2 is SNEGSKA (reference sequence). As DNA, the CDR3 is TGCAGTGCTAGCGATGGGGGCCCCCTCCACTTT. It encodes CSASDGGPLHF.

This chain joins TRBV7-9 and TRBJ2-7, with 9 bases identical to TRBD2. There are 15 residues in the CDR3. The germline gives CDR1 SEHNR, CDR2 FQNEAQ (reference sequence). The V segment lost 3 bases and the J segment 5 bases; nucleotides outside the gene matches: 8. The DNA for the CDR3 is TGTGCCAGCAGCTTTGTTCGATCTAGCGGGGACGAGCAGTACTTC. It encodes CASSFVRSSGDEQYF.